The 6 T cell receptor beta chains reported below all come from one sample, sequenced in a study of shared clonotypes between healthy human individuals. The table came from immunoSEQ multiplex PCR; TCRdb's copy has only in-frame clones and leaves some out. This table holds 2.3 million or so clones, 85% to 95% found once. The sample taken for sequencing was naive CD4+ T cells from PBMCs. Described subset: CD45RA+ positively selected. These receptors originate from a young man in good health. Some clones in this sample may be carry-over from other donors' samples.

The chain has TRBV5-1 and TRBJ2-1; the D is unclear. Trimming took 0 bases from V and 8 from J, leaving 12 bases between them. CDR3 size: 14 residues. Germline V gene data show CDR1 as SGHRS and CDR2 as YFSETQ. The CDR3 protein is CASSLADLSDEQFF. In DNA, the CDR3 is TGCGCCAGCAGCTTGGCCGACCTGTCGGATGAGCAGTTCTTC.

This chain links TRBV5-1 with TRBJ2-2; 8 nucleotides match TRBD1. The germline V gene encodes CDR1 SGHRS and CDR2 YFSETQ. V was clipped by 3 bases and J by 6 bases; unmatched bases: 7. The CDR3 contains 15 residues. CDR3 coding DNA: TGCGCCAGCAGCTCTCCTCGACAGGGGTCCGGGGAGCTGTTTTTT. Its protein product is CASSSPRQGSGELFF.

CDR3 protein: CASSPRWLAGEAETQYF. Written as DNA, the CDR3 is TGTGCCAGCAGTCCACGGTGGCTAGCGGGAGAAGCGGAGACCCAGTACTTC. This rearrangement joins TRBV28 to TRBJ2-5; TRBD2 matches at 10 bases. This CDR3 has 17 amino acids. CDR1 MDHEN and CDR2 SYDVKM come from the germline V gene. With 5 bases clipped from V and 5 bases from J, the junction kept 14 bases outside the gene matches.

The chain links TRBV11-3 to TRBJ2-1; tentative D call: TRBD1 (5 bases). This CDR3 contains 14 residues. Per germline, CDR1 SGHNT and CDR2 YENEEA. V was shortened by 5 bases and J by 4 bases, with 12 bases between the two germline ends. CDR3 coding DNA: TGTGCCAGCAGCCATCAGGGAAAATACAATGAGCAGTTCTTC. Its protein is CASSHQGKYNEQFF.

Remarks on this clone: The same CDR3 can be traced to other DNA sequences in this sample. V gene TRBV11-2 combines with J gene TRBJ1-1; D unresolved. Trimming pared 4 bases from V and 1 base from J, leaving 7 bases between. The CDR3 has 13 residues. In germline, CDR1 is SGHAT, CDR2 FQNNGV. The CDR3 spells CASSSQANTEAFF. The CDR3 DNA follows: TGTGCCAGCAGCTCTCAGGCGAACACTGAAGCTTTCTTT.

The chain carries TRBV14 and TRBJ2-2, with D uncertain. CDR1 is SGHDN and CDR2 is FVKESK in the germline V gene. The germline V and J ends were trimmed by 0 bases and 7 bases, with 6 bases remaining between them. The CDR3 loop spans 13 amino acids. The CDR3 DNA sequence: TGTGCCAGCAGCCAAGATGGGGACGGGGAGCTGTTTTTT. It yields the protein CASSQDGDGELFF.